A single sample is the source of the 9 T cell receptor beta chains below, sequenced in a study of shared clonotypes between healthy human individuals. Sequencing was performed with immunoSEQ multiplex PCR; in TCRdb, only in-frame clones are kept and a portion is missing. The sample lists 200,000 to 250,000 clones; over 60% were seen once. The sample comprised memory CD4+ T cells sorted from blood. Stated subset: CD45RA-negative fraction. The receptors stem from a man in his thirties or forties in good health.

This chain connects TRBV19 to TRBJ2-1; D not certain. This CDR3 region has 12 residues. From germline, CDR1 is LNHDA and CDR2 SQIVND (reference sequence). V was trimmed by 3 bases and J by 11 bases, leaving 11 bases between them. DNA of the CDR3: TGTGCCAGTAGTATCCGGCCGGAAAAGCAGTTCTTC. This codes for CASSIRPEKQFF.

Only a few counts were recorded for this clone. V and J are TRBV5-4 and TRBJ2-1; 7 bases map to TRBD2. Germline CDR1 and CDR2: SGHNT and YYREEE (reference sequence). With 5 bases clipped from V and 3 bases from J, the junction kept 2 bases outside the gene matches. The CDR3 covers 13 residues. The DNA for the CDR3 is TGTGCCAGCAGTAAGCGGGACTACAATGAGCAGTTCTTC. This encodes CASSKRDYNEQFF.

This chain connects TRBV19 to TRBJ2-5, with D possibly TRBD1 on 6 matching bases. There are 13 residues in the CDR3. The ends were cut back, 9 bases at V and 5 bases at J, with 16 bases in the middle. Germline CDR1 LNHDA, CDR2 SQIVND (reference sequence). The DNA for the CDR3 is TGTGCCAGCCGCCGGAACAGGGCCGAGACCCAGTACTTC. It encodes CASRRNRAETQYF.

The rearrangement links TRBV5-4 to TRBJ1-1, with 9 bases matching TRBD1. Per the germline V gene, CDR1 is SGHNT and CDR2 is YYREEE (reference sequence). The junction had 6 bases not matched to a gene; V was cut back by 3 bases and J by 3 bases. The CDR3 length is 15 residues. The CDR3 loop reads CASSWPGQGDTEAFF. DNA of the CDR3: TGTGCCAGCAGCTGGCCGGGACAGGGAGACACTGAAGCTTTCTTT.

The chain employs TRBV7-9 and TRBJ1-2; possibly TRBD1 for D (6 bases). Between the trimmed V and J ends, which lost 2 bases and 4 bases, there was a span of 8 bases. The CDR3 is 13 amino acids. Germline CDR1 reads SEHNR; CDR2 reads FQNEAQ (reference sequence). CDR3 sequence (DNA): TGTGCCAGCAGCTTACTGACAGGCTATGGCTACACCTTC. Encoded protein: CASSLLTGYGYTF.

As concerns this clone: This may be a read error, as it is one base from a much larger clone. This specimen includes other DNA sequences encoding the same CDR3. The chain employs TRBV11-2 and TRBJ1-1; tentative D call: TRBD1 (6 bases). Germline CDR1 and CDR2: SGHAT and FQNNGV. There are 15 residues in the CDR3. DNA of the CDR3: TGTGCTAGCAGCTTAGGGGACTGGACAGACACTGAAGCTTTCTTT. It encodes CASSLGDWTDTEAFF. Drawing the rest from reference TRBV11-2 and TRBJ1-1, the complete variable domain is EAGVAQSPRYKIIEKRQSVAFWCNPISGHATLYWYQQILGQGPKLLIQFQNNGVVDDSQLPKDRFSAERLKGVDSTLKIQPAKLEDSAVYLCASSLGDWTDTEAFFGQGTRLTVV.

The chain links TRBV28 to TRBJ2-1; 7 bases agree with TRBD1. CDR3 length equals 14 residues. Trimming removed 6 bases from V and 3 bases from J; junction bases left unmatched: 5. Germline V gene lookup returns CDR1 MDHEN and CDR2 SYDVKM. The CDR3 sequence: CASRGDRFYNEQFF. The CDR3, as DNA: TGTGCCAGCAGGGGGGACAGATTCTACAATGAGCAGTTCTTC.

In its sample, this clone was seen once. This probably arose from a read error, given a far larger clone one base away. Different DNA sequences within this sample yield the same CDR3. This rearrangement joins TRBV11-2 to TRBJ2-7; D not resolved. This CDR3 has 12 residues. CDR1 is SGHAT and CDR2 is FQNNGV in the germline V gene. Trimming removed 2 bases at V and 4 bases at J, with 6 bases between. The CDR3 DNA follows: TGTGCCAGCAGCTTAAGTGGGTACGAGCAGTACTTC. Translation: CASSLSGYEQYF. Drawing the rest from reference TRBV11-2 and TRBJ2-7, the complete variable domain is EAGVAQSPRYKIIEKRQSVAFWCNPISGHATLYWYQQILGQGPKLLIQFQNNGVVDDSQLPKDRFSAERLKGVDSTLKIQPAKLEDSAVYLCASSLSGYEQYFGPGTRLTVT.

As DNA, the CDR3 is TGTGCCAGCAGTTTAATGGCTTCAGGGGAAAGCCAGTTCTTC. Protein: CASSLMASGESQFF. V and J are TRBV7-9 and TRBJ2-1; TRBD1 might be the D (6 bases). From germline, CDR1 is SEHNR and CDR2 FQNEAQ (reference sequence). The germline V and J ends were trimmed by 6 bases and 13 bases, with 22 bases remaining between them. The CDR3 length is 14 residues. Combining the CDR3 with reference TRBV7-9 and TRBJ2-1 gives the whole variable domain DTGVSQNPRHKITKRGQNVTFRCDPISEHNRLYWYRQTLGQGPEFLTYFQNEAQLEKSRLLSDRFSAERPKGSFSTLEIQRTEQGDSAMYLCASSLMASGESQFFGPGTRLTVL.